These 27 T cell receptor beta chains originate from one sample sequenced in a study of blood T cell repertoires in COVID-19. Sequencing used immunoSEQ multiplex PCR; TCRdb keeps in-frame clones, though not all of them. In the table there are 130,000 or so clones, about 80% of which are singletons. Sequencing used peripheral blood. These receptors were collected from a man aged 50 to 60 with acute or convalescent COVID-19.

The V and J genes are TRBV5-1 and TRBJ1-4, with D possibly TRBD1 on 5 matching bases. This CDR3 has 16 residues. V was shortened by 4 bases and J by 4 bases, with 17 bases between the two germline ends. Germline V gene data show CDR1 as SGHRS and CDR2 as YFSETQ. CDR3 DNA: TGCGCCAGCAGCCCCGTAGGGAAGGACAATAATGAAAAACTGTTTTTT. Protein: CASSPVGKDNNEKLFF. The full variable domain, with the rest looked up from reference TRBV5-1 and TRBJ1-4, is KAGVTQTPRYLIKTRGQQVTLSCSPISGHRSVSWYQQTPGQGLQFLFEYFSETQRNKGNFPGRFSGRQFSNSRSEMNVSTLELGDSALYLCASSPVGKDNNEKLFFGSGTQLSVL.

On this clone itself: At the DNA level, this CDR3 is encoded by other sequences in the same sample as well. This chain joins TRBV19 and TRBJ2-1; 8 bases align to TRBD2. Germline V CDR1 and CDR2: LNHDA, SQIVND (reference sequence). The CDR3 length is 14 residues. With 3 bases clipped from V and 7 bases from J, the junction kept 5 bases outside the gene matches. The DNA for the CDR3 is TGTGCCAGTAGTATCAGCGGGGGCCGGAATGAGCAGTTCTTC. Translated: CASSISGGRNEQFF.

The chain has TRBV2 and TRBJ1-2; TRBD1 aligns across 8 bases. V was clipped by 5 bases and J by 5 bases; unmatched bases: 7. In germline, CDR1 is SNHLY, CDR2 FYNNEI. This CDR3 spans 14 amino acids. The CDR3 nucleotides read TGTGCCAGCAGTCCGGACAGGGCGATTTATGGCTACACCTTC. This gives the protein CASSPDRAIYGYTF.

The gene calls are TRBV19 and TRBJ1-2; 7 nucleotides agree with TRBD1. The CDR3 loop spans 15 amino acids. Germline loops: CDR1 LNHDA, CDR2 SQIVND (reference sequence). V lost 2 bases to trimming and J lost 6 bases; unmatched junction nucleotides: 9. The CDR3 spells CASSITGQKENGYTF. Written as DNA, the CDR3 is TGTGCCAGTAGTATAACGGGACAGAAAGAAAATGGCTACACCTTC. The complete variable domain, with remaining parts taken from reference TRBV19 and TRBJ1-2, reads DGGITQSPKYLFRKEGQNVTLSCEQNLNHDAMYWYRQDPGQGLRLIYYSQIVNDFQKGDIAEGYSVSREKKESFPLTVTSAQKNPTAFYLCASSITGQKENGYTFGSGTRLTVV.

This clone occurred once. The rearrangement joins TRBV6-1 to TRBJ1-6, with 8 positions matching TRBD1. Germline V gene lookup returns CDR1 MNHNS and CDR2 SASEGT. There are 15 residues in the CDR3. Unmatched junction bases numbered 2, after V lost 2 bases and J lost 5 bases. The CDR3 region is CASSEQGADNSPLHF. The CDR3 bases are TGTGCCAGCAGTGAACAGGGGGCCGATAATTCACCCCTCCACTTT.

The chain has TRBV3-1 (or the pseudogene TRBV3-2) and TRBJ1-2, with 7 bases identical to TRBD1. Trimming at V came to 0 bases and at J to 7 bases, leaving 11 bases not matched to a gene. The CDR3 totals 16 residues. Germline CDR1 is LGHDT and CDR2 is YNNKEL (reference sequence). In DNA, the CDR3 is TGTGCCAGCAGCCAAGATGTACTACAGGGGTATAGTGGCTACACCTTC. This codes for CASSQDVLQGYSGYTF.

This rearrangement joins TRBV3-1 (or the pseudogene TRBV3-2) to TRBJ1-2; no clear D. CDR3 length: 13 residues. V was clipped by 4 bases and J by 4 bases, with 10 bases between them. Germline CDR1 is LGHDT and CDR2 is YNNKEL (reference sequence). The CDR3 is CASSRDLGYGYTF. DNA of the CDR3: TGTGCCAGCAGCCGAGACCTAGGCTATGGCTACACCTTC.

CDR3 nucleotide sequence: TGCGCCAGCAGCCTACTAGCGGACCATGAGCAGTTCTTC. This translates into CASSLLADHEQFF. The chain carries TRBV5-1 and TRBJ2-1, with 8 bases fitting TRBD2. Germline assignment: CDR1 SGHRS and CDR2 YFSETQ. J lost 8 bases, V lost 4 bases, and 5 bases had no gene match. This CDR3 has 13 amino acids.

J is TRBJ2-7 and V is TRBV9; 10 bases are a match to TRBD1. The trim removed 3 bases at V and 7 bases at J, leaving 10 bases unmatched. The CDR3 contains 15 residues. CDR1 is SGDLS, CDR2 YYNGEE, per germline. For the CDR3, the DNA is TGTGCCAGCAGCGGGGCCGGGACAGGGGAGCAGGAGCAGTACTTC. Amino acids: CASSGAGTGEQEQYF.

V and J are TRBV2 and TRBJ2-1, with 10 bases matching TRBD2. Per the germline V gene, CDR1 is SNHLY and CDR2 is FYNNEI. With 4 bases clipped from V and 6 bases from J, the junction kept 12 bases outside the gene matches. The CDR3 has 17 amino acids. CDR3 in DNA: TGTGCCAGCAGTGGATACCTCTCAGCGGGGGGGGGCAATGAGCAGTTCTTC. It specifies CASSGYLSAGGGNEQFF.

The CDR3 loop reads CASSEGQGAQNEQFF. In DNA, the CDR3 is TGTGCCAGCTCGGAGGGACAGGGGGCGCAGAATGAGCAGTTCTTC. The chain uses TRBV18 and TRBJ2-1; 12 bases align to TRBD1. Germline CDR1 reads KGHSH; CDR2 reads LQKENI. This CDR3 region has 15 residues. Germline trimming cut 6 bases from V and 7 bases from J; bases unmatched to any gene: 7. The variable domain in full, completed from reference TRBV18 and TRBJ2-1, reads NAGVMQNPRHLVRRRGQEARLRCSPMKGHSHVYWYRQLPEEGLKFMVYLQKENIIDESGMPKERFSAEFPKEGPSILRIQQVVRGDSAAYFCASSEGQGAQNEQFFGPGTRLTVL.

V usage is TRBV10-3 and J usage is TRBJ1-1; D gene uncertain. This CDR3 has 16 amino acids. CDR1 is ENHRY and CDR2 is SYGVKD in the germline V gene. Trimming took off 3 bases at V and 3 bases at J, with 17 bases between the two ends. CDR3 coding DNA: TGTGCCATCAGTGACCCAGGTGAGGGAAGGTACACTGAAGCTTTCTTT. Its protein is CAISDPGEGRYTEAFF.

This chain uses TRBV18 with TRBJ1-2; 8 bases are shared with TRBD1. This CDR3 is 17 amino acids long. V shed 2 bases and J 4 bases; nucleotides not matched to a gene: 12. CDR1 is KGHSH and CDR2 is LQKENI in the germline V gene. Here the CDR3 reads CASSPNSGGHNSYGYTF. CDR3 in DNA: TGTGCCAGCTCACCAAATTCAGGGGGCCATAACTCCTATGGCTACACCTTC.

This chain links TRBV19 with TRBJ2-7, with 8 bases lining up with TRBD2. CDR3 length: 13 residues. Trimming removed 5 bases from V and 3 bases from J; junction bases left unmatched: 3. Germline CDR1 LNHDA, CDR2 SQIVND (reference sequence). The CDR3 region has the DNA TGTGCCAGTAGTCGGCGGGGGGACTACGAGCAGTACTTC. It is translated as CASSRRGDYEQYF.

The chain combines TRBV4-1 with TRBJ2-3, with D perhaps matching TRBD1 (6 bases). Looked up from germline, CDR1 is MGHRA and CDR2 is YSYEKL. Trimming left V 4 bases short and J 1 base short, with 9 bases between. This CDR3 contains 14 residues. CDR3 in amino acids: CASSRGQRTDTQYF. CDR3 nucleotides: TGCGCCAGCAGCCGGGGACAACGCACAGATACGCAGTATTTT.

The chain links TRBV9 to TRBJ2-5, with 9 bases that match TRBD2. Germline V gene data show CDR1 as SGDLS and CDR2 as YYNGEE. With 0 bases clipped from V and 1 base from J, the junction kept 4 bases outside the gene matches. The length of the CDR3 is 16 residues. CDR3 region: CASSVATSGSQETQYF. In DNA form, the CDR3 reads TGTGCCAGCAGCGTAGCGACTAGCGGTAGCCAAGAGACCCAGTACTTC. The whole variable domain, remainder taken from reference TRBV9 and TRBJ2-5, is DSGVTQTPKHLITATGQRVTLRCSPRSGDLSVYWYQQSLDQGLQFLIQYYNGEERAKGNILERFSAQQFPDLHSELNLSSLELGDSALYFCASSVATSGSQETQYFGPGTRLLVL.

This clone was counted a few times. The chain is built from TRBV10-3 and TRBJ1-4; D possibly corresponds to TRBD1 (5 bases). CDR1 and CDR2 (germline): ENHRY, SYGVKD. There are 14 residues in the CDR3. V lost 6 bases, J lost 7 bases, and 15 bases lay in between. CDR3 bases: TGTGCCATCAGGCCGTCGGGGGGAGGTGAAAAACTGTTTTTT. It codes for CAIRPSGGGEKLFF.

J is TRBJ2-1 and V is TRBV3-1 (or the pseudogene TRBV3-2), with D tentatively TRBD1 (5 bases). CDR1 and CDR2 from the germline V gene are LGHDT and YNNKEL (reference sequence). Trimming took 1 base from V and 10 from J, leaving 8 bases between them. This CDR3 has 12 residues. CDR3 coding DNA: TGTGCCAGCAGCCAAGCCGCAGGGGAGCAGTTCTTC. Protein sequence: CASSQAAGEQFF.

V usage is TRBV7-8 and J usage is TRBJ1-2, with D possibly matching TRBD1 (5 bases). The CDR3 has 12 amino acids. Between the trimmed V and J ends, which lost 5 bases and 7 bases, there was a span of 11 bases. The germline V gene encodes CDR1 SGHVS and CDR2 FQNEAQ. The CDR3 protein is CASSGRVRGYTF. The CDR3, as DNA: TGTGCCAGCAGCGGCAGGGTTCGTGGCTACACCTTC.

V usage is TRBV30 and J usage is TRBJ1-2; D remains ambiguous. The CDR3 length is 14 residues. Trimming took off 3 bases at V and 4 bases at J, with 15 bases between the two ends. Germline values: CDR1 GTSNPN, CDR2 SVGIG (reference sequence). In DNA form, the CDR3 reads TGTGCCTGGAGCCCTGGGGAGGGTTCCTATGGCTACACCTTC. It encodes CAWSPGEGSYGYTF.

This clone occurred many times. The CDR3 nucleotides are TGTGCCAGCAGTGAAGAAAGGGCGGGGGGGCTGTTAAACATTCAGTACTTC. This codes for CASSEERAGGLLNIQYF. The V and J genes are TRBV6-1 and TRBJ2-4; 9 nucleotides match TRBD2. The CDR3 loop spans 17 amino acids. The V and J ends lost 1 base and 6 bases, in that order; junction bases with no gene match: 10. The germline V gene encodes CDR1 MNHNS and CDR2 SASEGT.

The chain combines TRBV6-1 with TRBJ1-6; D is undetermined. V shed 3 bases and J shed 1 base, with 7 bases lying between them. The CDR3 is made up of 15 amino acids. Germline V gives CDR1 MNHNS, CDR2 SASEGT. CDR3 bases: TGTGCCAGCAGTGATCACCTATCCTATAATTCACCCCTCCACTTT. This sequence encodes CASSDHLSYNSPLHF.

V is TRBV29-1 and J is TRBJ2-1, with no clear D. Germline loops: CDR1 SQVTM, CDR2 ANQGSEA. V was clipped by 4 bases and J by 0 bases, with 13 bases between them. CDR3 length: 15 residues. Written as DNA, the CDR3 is TGCAGCGTTGTGGAGCACCGTAACTCCTACAATGAGCAGTTCTTC. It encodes CSVVEHRNSYNEQFF.

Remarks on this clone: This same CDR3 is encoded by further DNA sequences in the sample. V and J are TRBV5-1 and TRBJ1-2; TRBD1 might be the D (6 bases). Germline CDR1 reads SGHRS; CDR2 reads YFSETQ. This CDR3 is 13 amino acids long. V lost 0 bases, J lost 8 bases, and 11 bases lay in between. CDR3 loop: CASSLAAGAGYTF. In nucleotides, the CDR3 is TGCGCCAGCAGCTTGGCCGCAGGGGCGGGCTACACCTTC.

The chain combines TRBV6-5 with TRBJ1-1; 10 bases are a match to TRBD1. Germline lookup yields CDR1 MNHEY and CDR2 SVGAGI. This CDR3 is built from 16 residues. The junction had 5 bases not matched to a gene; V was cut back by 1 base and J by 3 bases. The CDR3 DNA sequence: TGTGCCAGCAGTTACTATCGGACAGGGGGTCACACTGAAGCTTTCTTT. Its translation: CASSYYRTGGHTEAFF.

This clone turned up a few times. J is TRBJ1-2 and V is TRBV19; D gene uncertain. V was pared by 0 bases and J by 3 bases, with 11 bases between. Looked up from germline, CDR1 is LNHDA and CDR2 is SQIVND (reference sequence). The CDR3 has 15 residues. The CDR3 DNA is TGTGCCAGTAGTATAGAGACGGGGTTTGACTATGGCTACACCTTC. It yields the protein CASSIETGFDYGYTF.

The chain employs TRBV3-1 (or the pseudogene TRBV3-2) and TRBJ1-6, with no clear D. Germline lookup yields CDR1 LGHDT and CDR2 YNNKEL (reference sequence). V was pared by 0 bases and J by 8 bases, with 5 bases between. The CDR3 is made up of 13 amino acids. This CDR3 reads CASSQDSDSPLHF. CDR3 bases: TGTGCCAGCAGCCAAGATAGTGATTCACCCCTCCACTTT.